These 13 T cell receptor beta chains originate from one sample sequenced in a study of cytomegalovirus exposure and HLA in healthy donors. Researchers ran the PCR with 60 Vbeta and 13 Jbeta primers. The method was immunoSEQ multiplex PCR; TCRdb's version includes in-frame clones alone and lacks a portion of them. The profile shows 150,000 to 200,000 clones, approximately 77% of them singletons. The sequenced material came from PBMCs. These receptors all come from a female donor in good health and CMV-seronegative.

This clone was observed a few times. This sequence joins TRBV6-6 and TRBJ2-1; TRBD2 is a possible D gene (6 bases). Trimming cost V 8 bases and J 6 bases, with 8 bases left between them. Germline CDR1 MNHNY, CDR2 SVGAGI (reference sequence). The CDR3 length is 11 residues. The CDR3 sequence: CASRGANEQFF. The CDR3 bases are TGTGCCAGCCGCGGGGCCAATGAGCAGTTCTTC.

The chain carries TRBV29-1 and TRBJ2-5, with TRBD1 matching 9 bases. Germline lookup yields CDR1 SQVTM and CDR2 ANQGSEA. Germline trimming cut 1 base from V and 5 bases from J; bases unmatched to any gene: 5. The CDR3 is made up of 14 amino acids. The CDR3 DNA sequence: TGCAGCGTTGAAGGAGACAGGGGGAGGGAGACCCAGTACTTC. The encoded protein is CSVEGDRGRETQYF.

The chain combines TRBV7-2 with TRBJ2-3; no definite D call. The CDR3 loop spans 13 amino acids. The V and J ends lost 5 bases and 2 bases respectively, with 8 bases between them. Per the germline V gene, CDR1 is SGHTA and CDR2 is FQGNSA. The CDR3 nucleotides are TGTGCCAGCAGCCACCCCTACACAGATACGCAGTATTTT. Its translation: CASSHPYTDTQYF. Based on the CDR3 plus reference TRBV7-2 and TRBJ2-3, the full variable domain is GAGVSQSPSNKVTEKGKDVELRCDPISGHTALYWYRQSLGQGLEFLIYFQGNSAPDKSGLPSDRFSAERTGGSVSTLTIQRTQQEDSAVYLCASSHPYTDTQYFGPGTRLTVL.

J is TRBJ2-1 and V is TRBV4-3; 7 bases map to TRBD2. The length of the CDR3 is 15 residues. Unmatched junction bases numbered 9, after V lost 3 bases and J lost 7 bases. Germline assignment: CDR1 LGHNA and CDR2 YSLEER. This chain's CDR3 is CASSHRPDGGNEQFF. The CDR3 nucleotides are TGCGCCAGCAGCCACCGGCCCGACGGGGGGAATGAGCAGTTCTTC.

The chain couples TRBV28 to TRBJ2-7; D is ambiguous. The CDR3 loop spans 11 amino acids. V was shortened by 5 bases and J by 2 bases, with 4 bases between the two germline ends. Per germline, CDR1 MDHEN and CDR2 SYDVKM. This CDR3 is CASSPAYEQYF. For the CDR3, the DNA is TGTGCCAGCAGTCCCGCCTACGAGCAGTACTTC.

This clone has only one observation. The chain combines TRBV7-2 with TRBJ1-2, with D maybe TRBD1 (5 bases). V was cut by 3 bases and J by 8 bases, with 13 bases left in between. The CDR3 covers 13 residues. The germline V gene encodes CDR1 SGHTA and CDR2 FQGNSA. The CDR3 nucleotides are TGTGCCAGCAGCTTCTCCCGGGGGGGAGGCTACACCTTC. This codes for CASSFSRGGGYTF.

The gene calls are TRBV4-2 and TRBJ2-1; 11 bases fit TRBD2. The V gene's germline CDR1 is LGHNA and CDR2 YNFKEQ. V shed 0 bases, J shed 4 bases, and the junction held 11 bases outside the gene matches. The CDR3 is 19 residues long. Here the CDR3 reads CASSQDSRISGRDYNEQFF. The CDR3 DNA sequence: TGTGCCAGCAGCCAAGATTCCCGGATTAGCGGGAGGGATTACAATGAGCAGTTCTTC.

As DNA, the CDR3 is TGTGCCAGCAGCTTAGGGTCTGCGGGAGAAGAGACCCAGTACTTC. Amino acid sequence: CASSLGSAGEETQYF. V and J are TRBV7-9 and TRBJ2-5; 7 bases align to TRBD2. The length of the CDR3 is 15 residues. Germline V gene data show CDR1 as SEHNR and CDR2 as FQNEAQ (reference sequence). V lost 1 base to trimming and J lost 3 bases; unmatched junction nucleotides: 5.

This chain uses TRBV7-2 with TRBJ2-3; D gene ambiguous. In germline, CDR1 is SGHTA, CDR2 FQGNSA. Trimming cost V 5 bases and J 6 bases, with 9 bases left between them. There are 12 residues in the CDR3. The CDR3: CASSPLGDTQYF. As DNA, the CDR3 is TGTGCCAGCAGCCCCCTCGGGGATACGCAGTATTTT.

The V gene is TRBV12-5, the J gene TRBJ1-6; unclear D gene. This CDR3 comprises 13 residues. Germline V gene data show CDR1 as LGHNT and CDR2 as FRNRAP. V was trimmed by 3 bases and J by 8 bases, leaving 8 bases between them. The CDR3 DNA is TGTGCTAGTGGTTTAGGGAGAGATTCACCCCTCCACTTT. This gives the protein CASGLGRDSPLHF.

This clone was picked up a small number of times. This chain links TRBV28 with TRBJ1-2; 9 nucleotides match TRBD1. Germline V gives CDR1 MDHEN, CDR2 SYDVKM. The CDR3 covers 15 residues. The junction had 7 bases not matched to a gene; V was cut back by 6 bases and J by 2 bases. Here the CDR3 reads CASSHYRGRNYGYTF. The CDR3 DNA reads as TGTGCCAGCAGCCATTACAGGGGGCGAAACTATGGCTACACCTTC.

This clone appeared a few times. The chain is built from TRBV11-3 and TRBJ2-1; 11 positions agree with TRBD2. V dropped 1 base and J dropped 8; count of bases not matched to a gene: 4. In germline, CDR1 is SGHNT, CDR2 YENEEA. This CDR3 is built from 15 residues. This CDR3 is CASSLGLAGPDEQFF. The CDR3, as DNA: TGTGCCAGCAGCTTAGGACTAGCGGGGCCGGATGAGCAGTTCTTC. Combining the CDR3 with reference TRBV11-3 and TRBJ2-1 gives the whole variable domain EAGVVQSPRYKIIEKKQPVAFWCNPISGHNTLYWYLQNLGQGPELLIRYENEEAVDDSQLPKDRFSAERLKGVDSTLKIQPAELGDSAVYLCASSLGLAGPDEQFFGPGTRLTVL.

This rearrangement joins TRBV6-5 to TRBJ2-1; 7 bases map to TRBD2. This CDR3 spans 13 amino acids. The germline gives CDR1 MNHEY, CDR2 SVGAGI. The V and J ends lost 2 bases and 7 bases, in that order; junction bases with no gene match: 2. In DNA, the CDR3 is TGTGCCAGCAGTTACAAGGGAGGGAATGAGCAGTTCTTC. Its protein is CASSYKGGNEQFF.